This T cell receptor (beta chain) comes out of a study of T cells in tuberculosis. Study summary: T cells were selected with CD1B tetramers loaded with glucose monomycolate. Findings and limits, study-wide: Shorter CDR3-alpha in active tuberculosis partly drove smaller distances.

Trimming cost V 5 bases and J 0 bases; bases outside gene matches: 4. CDR1 and CDR2 (germline): SGHDN, FVKESK. The length of the CDR3 is 14 residues. Details on this clone: The antigen is undetermined.

Clones were sequenced by immunoSEQ multiplex PCR, and TCRdb holds only the in-frame ones, with some missing. The sample has 35,000 to 50,000 clones; around 94% are singletons. Tuberculin skin test and IGRA determined adolescents' latent tuberculosis status at entry. This clonotype was obtained from a donor between 10 and 35 years old with latent tuberculosis or without tuberculosis infection. Some clones in this sample may be carry-over from other donors' samples. Sequencing input: PBMCs. The chain combines TRBV14 with TRBJ2-7, with 7 bases lining up with TRBD2. The DNA for the CDR3 is TGTGCCAGCAGCTGGGGAGGGAGCTCCTACGAGCAGTACTTC. Amino acids: CASSWGGSSYEQYF.